This TCR beta chain was captured by sequencing in a study of cytomegalovirus exposure and HLA in healthy donors. The CDR3 loop spans 16 amino acids. V dropped 0 bases and J dropped 0; count of bases not matched to a gene: 5. Germline loops: CDR1 MNHEY, CDR2 SVGAGI. PCR amplification relied on 60 Vbeta primers (plus 13 Jbeta primers). The protocol was immunoSEQ multiplex PCR, while the TCRdb copy is restricted to in-frame clones and leaves out a portion. The clone table shows approximately 58,000 clones, with the ten largest holding less than 6%. This chain uses TRBV6-5 with TRBJ2-7; 7 nucleotides line up with TRBD1. The receptor comes from a man aged 25 to 40 in good health and CMV-seropositive. Sequenced material: PBMCs. The CDR3, as DNA: TGTGCCAGCAGTTACTCAGTGACAGGGAGCTCCTACGAGCAGTACTTC. As protein: CASSYSVTGSSYEQYF.